These T cell receptor beta chains were read from a single sample in a study of blood T cell repertoires in COVID-19. TCRdb keeps only in-frame clones here, not all; method: immunoSEQ multiplex PCR. The table has around 200,000 clones, around 90% seen once. The sample consisted of peripheral blood. The receptors come from a man aged 40-50 years with active or convalescent COVID-19. CDR3s include the opening cysteine and the closing phenylalanine or tryptophan. The D gene is left open where the match is weak. The size field is filled for only some rows; it gives once, few, many or a size class.

TRBV30	TRBJ1-6	-	-	CAWRVPGASYNSPLHF	TGTGCCTGGAGGGTTCCAGGGGCCTCCTATAATTCACCCCTCCACTTT
TRBV7-8	TRBJ1-4	-	-	CASSFSSKPSTNEKLFF	TGTGCCAGCAGCTTCAGTTCAAAACCATCAACTAATGAAAAACTGTTTTTT
TRBV13	TRBJ2-1	-	-	CASSTGRGFSYNEQFF	TGTGCCAGCAGCACCGGACGGGGATTCTCCTACAATGAGCAGTTCTTC
TRBV10-3	TRBJ1-1	-	-	CATRAPEGETEAFF	TGTGCCACCAGGGCCCCAGAGGGGGAGACTGAAGCTTTCTTT
TRBV7-2	TRBJ2-7	-	TRBD1	CASSGPGTGELVHEQYF	TGTGCCAGCAGCGGACCCGGGACAGGGGAGCTTGTCCACGAGCAGTACTTC
TRBV2	TRBJ2-7	-	TRBD2	CASLPLAESYEQYF	TGTGCCAGCCTTCCTCTAGCGGAATCCTACGAGCAGTACTTC
TRBV12-3/TRBV12-4	TRBJ2-7	-	-	CASSPGQNEQYF	TGTGCCAGCAGTCCCGGACAAAACGAGCAGTACTTC
TRBV2	TRBJ2-5	-	TRBD2	CASSEVGLTGTSGEKDQETQYF	TGTGCCAGCAGTGAAGTGGGCCTAACCGGGACTAGCGGGGAAAAGGACCAAGAGACCCAGTACTTC
TRBV5-1	TRBJ2-7	-	-	CASSPYRELEQYF	TGCGCCAGCAGCCCGTACAGGGAACTCGAGCAGTACTTC
TRBV7-6	TRBJ2-7	-	-	CASSLRGIPGEQYF	TGTGCCAGCAGCTTAAGGGGTATTCCCGGCGAGCAGTACTTC
TRBV29-1	TRBJ2-7	-	TRBD1	CSAEEGTGDEQYF	TGCAGCGCCGAAGAGGGGACAGGGGACGAGCAGTACTTC
TRBV4-2	TRBJ1-1	-	TRBD1	CASSQVTGRNTEAFF	TGTGCCAGCAGCCAAGTGACAGGGCGTAACACTGAAGCTTTCTTT
TRBV12-3/TRBV12-4	TRBJ1-1	-	-	CASRDSLNTEAFF	TGTGCCAGCAGGGACAGTCTGAACACTGAAGCTTTCTTT
TRBV6-6	TRBJ2-7	-	-	CASSPSWPGLGYEQYF	TGTGCCAGCAGTCCCTCATGGCCGGGGTTGGGCTACGAGCAGTACTTC
TRBV5-1	TRBJ2-7	-	-	CASSSGDNLAEQYF	TGCGCCAGCAGCTCCGGGGACAACCTGGCCGAGCAGTACTTC
TRBV7-9	TRBJ2-1	-	TRBD2	CASRGRGYNEQFF	TGTGCCAGCAGGGGGAGGGGCTACAATGAGCAGTTCTTC
TRBV30	TRBJ2-2	-	TRBD1	CAWRHRGTGGTGELFF	TGTGCCTGGCGACACCGAGGGACAGGGGGGACAGGGGAGCTGTTTTTT
TRBV6-1	TRBJ2-1	-	-	CASGGGGDSRNNEQFF	TGTGCCAGCGGTGGCGGAGGGGACAGCCGAAACAATGAGCAGTTCTTC
TRBV7-2	TRBJ2-1	-	TRBD1	CASRTGTGLYDEQFF	TGTGCCAGCAGAACCGGGACAGGGTTATATGATGAGCAGTTCTTC
TRBV7-8	TRBJ1-1	once	TRBD1	CASSLPIGGWNTEAFF	TGTGCCAGCAGCTTACCAATAGGGGGCTGGAACACTGAAGCTTTCTTT
TRBV15	TRBJ2-1	once	TRBD2	CATSRASGGPSYNEQFF	TGTGCCACCAGCAGAGCTAGCGGGGGGCCCTCCTACAATGAGCAGTTCTTC
TRBV6-2/TRBV6-3	TRBJ1-1	-	TRBD1	CASSKLGTDTEAFF	TGTGCCAGCAGCAAGCTTGGGACAGACACTGAAGCTTTCTTT
TRBV3-1/TRBV3-2	TRBJ2-7	-	-	CASSQRMGAQYF	TGTGCCAGCAGCCAACGGATGGGGGCGCAGTACTTC
TRBV5-8	TRBJ2-7	-	-	CASSPIRGNEQYF	TGTGCCAGCAGTCCCATCCGGGGGAACGAGCAGTACTTC
TRBV4-3	TRBJ2-1	-	-	CASSYRVHPFNNEQFF	TGCGCCAGCAGCTATCGAGTCCACCCCTTTAACAATGAGCAGTTCTTC
TRBV12-3/TRBV12-4	TRBJ1-2	-	TRBD1	CASIGTGDAYTF	TGTGCCAGCATCGGGACAGGGGATGCCTACACCTTC
TRBV11-2	TRBJ1-1	-	-	CASSFITGGRTEAFF	TGTGCCAGCAGCTTTATTACGGGGGGAAGAACTGAAGCTTTCTTT
TRBV7-6	TRBJ2-1	-	-	CASSLASSSYNEQFF	TGTGCCAGCAGCTTAGCCTCGAGCTCCTACAATGAGCAGTTCTTC
TRBV7-8	TRBJ1-2	-	TRBD1	CASSRRDRSYGYTF	TGTGCCAGCAGCCGCCGGGACAGGAGCTATGGCTACACCTTC
TRBV5-1	TRBJ2-5	-	TRBD1	CASSISTGLETQYF	TGCGCCAGCAGCATATCGACAGGGCTCGAGACCCAGTACTTC
TRBV19	TRBJ1-1	-	-	CASSSNRNTEAFF	TGTGCCAGTAGTTCGAACAGGAACACTGAAGCTTTCTTT
TRBV7-8	TRBJ2-2	-	TRBD1	CASSLGQGTGELFF	TGTGCCAGCAGCTTGGGACAGGGCACCGGGGAGCTGTTTTTT
TRBV25-1	TRBJ1-6	-	-	CASSDVAGKYSPLHF	TGTGCCAGCAGTGATGTTGCAGGGAAATATTCACCCCTCCACTTT
TRBV19	TRBJ2-6	few	-	CASNSGFRSGANVLTF	TGTGCCAGCAACTCAGGGTTTCGCTCTGGGGCCAACGTCCTGACTTTC
TRBV12-3/TRBV12-4	TRBJ2-2	-	TRBD1	CASSTGTGELFF	TGTGCCAGTTCGACAGGGACCGGGGAGCTGTTTTTT
TRBV7-9	TRBJ2-7	once	TRBD1	CASSSSGQGLYEQYF	TGTGCCAGCAGCTCATCGGGACAGGGACTTTACGAGCAGTACTTC
TRBV5-1	TRBJ2-2	-	-	CASEGYGELFF	TGCGCCAGCGAGGGTTACGGGGAGCTGTTTTTT
TRBV7-3	TRBJ2-7	-	-	CASSLIPEPYEQYF	TGTGCCAGCAGCTTGATCCCAGAACCCTACGAGCAGTACTTC
TRBV13	TRBJ2-7	once	-	CASSLGREQYF	TGTGCCAGCAGCTTAGGGCGGGAGCAGTACTTC
TRBV7-2	TRBJ1-5	-	-	CASSSSSNQPQHF	TGTGCCAGCAGCTCTTCTAGCAATCAGCCCCAGCATTTT
TRBV6-5	TRBJ1-6	-	-	CASSTPRRDGSPLHF	TGTGCCAGCAGTACCCCGCGGAGGGACGGGTCACCCCTCCACTTT
TRBV30	TRBJ2-1	few	-	CAWSAGYNEQFF	TGTGCCTGGAGTGCGGGCTACAATGAGCAGTTCTTC
TRBV7-3	TRBJ2-3	once	-	CASSPRQGGPDTQYF	TGTGCCAGCAGCCCCCGACAAGGAGGTCCAGATACGCAGTATTTT
TRBV12-5	TRBJ1-4	once	-	CASGSGGQGLTNEKLFF	TGTGCTAGTGGTTCGGGAGGTCAGGGGTTGACTAATGAAAAACTGTTTTTT
TRBV7-2	TRBJ1-5	-	TRBD1	CASSLDTGANQPQHF	TGTGCCAGCAGCTTAGATACAGGGGCTAATCAGCCCCAGCATTTT
TRBV11-2	TRBJ2-5	-	TRBD1	CASSPFLRDRTLGGETQYF	TGTGCCAGCAGCCCCTTCCTACGGGACAGGACCCTAGGGGGGGAGACCCAGTACTTC
TRBV6-1	TRBJ2-1	-	-	CASRSGTYNEQFF	TGTGCCAGCAGGTCCGGGACTTACAATGAGCAGTTCTTC
TRBV11-3	TRBJ2-1	-	-	CASSLRLTNEQFF	TGTGCCAGCAGCTTGAGACTCACAAATGAGCAGTTCTTC
TRBV25-1	TRBJ2-6	-	TRBD1	CASSGRDSSGANVLTF	TGTGCCAGCAGTGGCCGGGACAGCTCTGGGGCCAACGTCCTGACTTTC
TRBV15	TRBJ1-5	-	-	CATSRDRDSEPQHF	TGTGCCACCAGCAGAGATAGGGACTCGGAGCCCCAGCATTTT
TRBV4-2	TRBJ1-3	-	TRBD1	CASSQDTGGFFLNTIYF	TGTGCCAGCAGCCAAGATACAGGGGGCTTTTTTCTTAACACCATATATTTT
TRBV7-9	TRBJ1-4	-	TRBD1	CASSLAPGTGDEKLFF	TGTGCCAGCAGCTTGGCCCCCGGGACAGGTGATGAAAAACTGTTTTTT
TRBV3-1/TRBV3-2	TRBJ2-5	-	-	CASSQTARTVEGETQYF	TGTGCCAGCAGCCAGACTGCCCGGACCGTCGAGGGAGAGACCCAGTACTTC
TRBV18	TRBJ2-7	-	TRBD1	CASVGTGYEQYF	TGTGCCAGCGTAGGGACAGGGTACGAGCAGTACTTC
TRBV7-3	TRBJ2-2	-	TRBD2	CASSYGTSGANTGELFF	TGTGCCAGCAGCTACGGGACTAGCGGGGCGAACACCGGGGAGCTGTTTTTT